A single sample gave rise to the 30 T cell receptor beta chains below, sequenced in a study of OX40 agonist ivuxolimab in advanced cancers. Data came from immunoSEQ multiplex PCR; TCRdb stores just in-frame clones and leaves some out. The repertoire holds roughly 40,000 clones, with just over 85% as singletons. Sequencing was performed on CD4+ or CD8+ T cells sorted from blood, taken in a trial of the OX40 agonist ivuxolimab. The origin of the receptors is an adult with an advanced solid tumor such as melanoma, head and neck, liver or kidney cancer.

CDR3 loop: CASSLALGGFGTEAFF. The CDR3 DNA is TGTGCCAGCAGTCTGGCGCTCGGGGGTTTTGGCACTGAAGCTTTCTTT. V usage is TRBV28 and J usage is TRBJ1-1, with D possibly being TRBD1 (5 bases). V was clipped by 5 bases and J by 4 bases, with 20 bases between them. This CDR3 has 16 residues. From germline, CDR1 is MDHEN and CDR2 SYDVKM.

This chain connects TRBV7-9 to TRBJ1-2, with D unresolved. V was shortened by 3 bases and J by 5 bases, with 10 bases between the two germline ends. The CDR3 is made up of 13 amino acids. Germline lookup yields CDR1 SEHNR and CDR2 FQNEAQ (reference sequence). The CDR3, as DNA: TGTGCCAGCAGCTTCCTGGGAGCTTATGGCTACACCTTC. It is translated as CASSFLGAYGYTF.

This clone has a single count. The chain has TRBV6-5 and TRBJ1-1; D is uncertain. The CDR3 runs to 13 residues. Trimming stripped 5 bases from V and 3 bases from J, with 10 bases between. Looked up from germline, CDR1 is MNHEY and CDR2 is SVGAGI. The chain's CDR3 is CASSQTTDTEAFF. The DNA for the CDR3 is TGTGCCAGCAGTCAGACAACTGACACTGAAGCTTTCTTT.

The CDR3 sequence is CASSQDPGWGEKLFF. The CDR3 DNA reads as TGCGCCAGCAGCCAAGATCCTGGTTGGGGTGAAAAACTGTTTTTT. V and J are TRBV4-1 and TRBJ1-4; D is unresolved. Germline loops: CDR1 MGHRA, CDR2 YSYEKL. The V gene lost 0 bases and the J gene lost 7 bases, with 12 bases spanning the gap. The CDR3 consists of 15 residues.

The V gene is TRBV11-2, the J gene TRBJ2-7; D is possibly TRBD1 (6 bases). Germline values: CDR1 SGHAT, CDR2 FQNNGV. The CDR3 loop spans 13 amino acids. V lost 3 bases and J lost 2, with 8 bases in between. CDR3 coding DNA: TGTGCCAGCAGCTTTCAGGGGCCCTACGAGCAGTACGTC. Amino acid sequence: CASSFQGPYEQYV.

V gene TRBV4-3 combines with J gene TRBJ1-1; D call uncertain. Germline V gives CDR1 LGHNA, CDR2 YSLEER. This CDR3 is 15 amino acids long. V was cut by 0 bases and J by 5 bases, with 13 bases left in between. The CDR3 DNA follows: TGCGCCAGCAGCCAAGATAGGAGGGCGCGGACTGAAGCTTTCTTT. Its protein is CASSQDRRARTEAFF.

This rearrangement joins TRBV28 to TRBJ2-7, with D tentatively TRBD1 or TRBD2 (5 bases each). CDR3 length: 12 amino acids. The germline V gene has CDR1 MDHEN and CDR2 SYDVKM. V gave up 6 bases and J gave up 7 bases, with 13 bases separating them. The chain's CDR3 is CASSPGTLEQYV. The CDR3 DNA is TGTGCCAGCAGCCCCGGGACCCTAGAGCAGTACGTC.

The chain combines TRBV7-2 with TRBJ1-4, with D perhaps matching TRBD1 (5 bases). Germline V lookup: CDR1 SGHTA, CDR2 FQGNSA. The CDR3 has 15 amino acids. The V end lost 2 bases, the J end lost 8 bases, and 15 bases lay between the germline ends. As DNA, the CDR3 is TGTGCCAGCAGCTTATACAGATCGGAGGGGGAAAAACTGTTTTTT. Encoded protein: CASSLYRSEGEKLFF.

V and J are TRBV4-1 and TRBJ1-3, with TRBD1 identical over 8 bases. The trim removed 0 bases at V and 3 bases at J, leaving 1 base unmatched. In germline, CDR1 is MGHRA, CDR2 YSYEKL. This CDR3 comprises 15 residues. The CDR3, as DNA: TGCGCCAGCAGCCAAGACAGGGGGCTTGGAAACACCATATATTTT. Translation gives CASSQDRGLGNTIYF.

V gene TRBV27 combines with J gene TRBJ1-2, with TRBD1 matching 7 bases. This CDR3 is 17 amino acids long. V was pared by 1 base and J by 5 bases, with 13 bases of the junction left unmatched. The germline V gene has CDR1 MNHEY and CDR2 SMNVEV (reference sequence). The CDR3 bases are TGTGCCAGCAGTTTATTTACCCCGACAGGGCGGGTTTATGGCTACACCTTC. Protein sequence: CASSLFTPTGRVYGYTF.

The rearrangement joins TRBV4-1 to TRBJ2-3, with D hard to call. V lost 8 bases, J lost 0 bases, and 18 bases lay in between. Germline CDR1 is MGHRA and CDR2 is YSYEKL. The CDR3 is made up of 16 amino acids. The chain's CDR3 is CASSPWTADSTDTQYF. The CDR3 DNA reads TGCGCCAGCTCCCCCTGGACCGCCGATAGCACAGATACGCAGTATTTT.

The chain is built from TRBV4-1 and TRBJ2-3; a possible D gene is TRBD2 (5 bases). From germline, CDR1 is MGHRA and CDR2 YSYEKL. Between the trimmed V and J ends, which lost 4 bases and 3 bases, there was a span of 17 bases. The CDR3 length is 16 residues. In DNA, the CDR3 is TGCGCCAGCAGCCGGACTCTGGGCAGGACGACAGATACGCAGTATTTT. It specifies CASSRTLGRTTDTQYF.

V usage is TRBV5-4 and J usage is TRBJ1-2, with D tentatively TRBD1 (6 bases). Per germline, CDR1 SGHNT and CDR2 YYREEE (reference sequence). Trimming removed 4 bases from V and 2 bases from J, with 12 bases in between. CDR3 length equals 14 residues. The CDR3 here is CASSLGGPNYGYTF. CDR3 in DNA: TGTGCCAGCAGCCTGGGGGGGCCAAACTATGGCTACACCTTC. Full variable domain (remainder filled in from reference TRBV5-4 and TRBJ1-2): ETGVTQSPTHLIKTRGQQVTLRCSSQSGHNTVSWYQQALGQGPQFIFQYYREEENGRGNFPPRFSGLQFPNYSSELNVNALELDDSALYLCASSLGGPNYGYTFGSGTRLTVV.

The rearrangement joins TRBV28 to TRBJ2-7, with 9 bases identical to TRBD1. V was clipped by 7 bases and J by 2 bases; unmatched bases: 6. This CDR3 is built from 14 residues. Germline loops: CDR1 MDHEN, CDR2 SYDVKM. The CDR3 sequence is CASTRNRGPYEQYF. In DNA, the CDR3 is TGTGCCAGCACTCGAAACAGGGGGCCCTACGAGCAGTACTTC.

The chain uses TRBV7-5 and TRBJ2-7; the table calls TRBD2, which could not be checked here. TRBV7-5 is a pseudogene segment. The CDR3 has 12 residues. This CDR3 reads CVRRPRGCEQYV. The CDR3 bases are TGTGTCAGAAGGCCTCGGGGATGCGAGCAGTACGTC.

V usage is TRBV23-1 and J usage is TRBJ1-1; the D gene is possibly TRBD1 (5 bases). TRBV23-1 is given ORF status, its function remaining uncertain. V was cut by 6 bases and J by 6 bases, with 23 bases left in between. The CDR3 contains 16 residues. The CDR3 DNA sequence: TGCGCCAGCAGCTCACCTCTAACACATCGGGGACCTGAAGCTTTCTTT. It specifies CASSSPLTHRGPEAFF.

The chain carries TRBV4-3 and TRBJ1-6; 8 bases match TRBD1. Germline CDR1 is LGHNA and CDR2 is YSLEER. Trimming at V came to 0 bases and at J to 7 bases, leaving 5 bases not matched to a gene. This CDR3 spans 16 amino acids. The CDR3 loop reads CASSQDRTGTNSPLHF. As DNA, the CDR3 is TGCGCCAGCAGCCAAGACCGGACAGGGACAAATTCACCCCTCCACTTT.

The rearrangement uses TRBV7-6 and TRBJ1-2; D remains ambiguous. In germline, CDR1 is SGHVS, CDR2 FNYEAQ. The V gene lost 5 bases and the J gene lost 5 bases, with 18 bases spanning the gap. CDR3 length: 15 amino acids. The CDR3 DNA sequence: TGTGCCAGCAGCACCGACAATGGCGCCCCTTATGGCTACACCTTC. Protein sequence: CASSTDNGAPYGYTF.

This clone was seen just once. The chain carries TRBV2 and TRBJ2-2; TRBD2 might be the D (5 bases). Germline V gene sequence: CDR1 SNHLY, CDR2 FYNNEI. The V and J ends lost 6 bases and 5 bases respectively, with 10 bases between them. The CDR3 totals 13 residues. This chain's CDR3 is CASSETTTGELFF. The CDR3 DNA sequence: TGTGCCAGCAGCGAGACTACAACCGGGGAGCTGTTTTTT.

V usage is TRBV4-3 and J usage is TRBJ2-5, with 9 bases lining up with TRBD1. The DNA end lines up better with TRBJ2-7; the J call may be wrong. CDR1 is LGHNA, CDR2 YSLEER, per germline. The CDR3 runs 15 residues. The CDR3 DNA sequence: TGCGCCAGCAGCGGGACGGGGACAGGGTCCTACGAGCAGTACTTC. Amino acid sequence: CASSGTGTGSYEQYF.

This clone appeared a few times. The chain employs TRBV29-1 and TRBJ2-2, with TRBD2 as a possible D gene (5 bases). CDR1 is SQVTM and CDR2 is ANQGSEA in the germline V gene. The V end was cut by 2 bases, the J end by 2 bases, with 9 bases between. This CDR3 is built from 14 residues. The CDR3 spells CSVEWGDNTGELFF. Written as DNA, the CDR3 is TGCAGCGTTGAATGGGGAGACAACACCGGGGAGCTGTTTTTT.

The chain has TRBV6-5 and TRBJ1-1, with TRBD1 matching over 7 bases. V gave up 6 bases and J gave up 5 bases; unmatched junction bases: 6. The CDR3 contains 13 residues. The V gene's germline CDR1 is MNHEY and CDR2 SVGAGI. CDR3 nucleotides: TGTGCCAGCAGACTACAGGGGTTAACTGAAGCTTTCTTT. Residues: CASRLQGLTEAFF.

The chain couples TRBV5-6 to TRBJ1-2; maybe TRBD1 (5 bases). CDR3 length: 14 residues. V was clipped by 4 bases and J by 3 bases, with 13 bases between them. The V gene's germline CDR1 is SGHDT and CDR2 YYEEEE. The CDR3 is CASSSETEDYGYTF. CDR3 bases: TGTGCCAGCAGCAGTGAGACAGAGGACTATGGCTACACCTTC.

The J gene is TRBJ1-5, the V gene TRBV2, with 12 bases aligning to TRBD1. V lost 4 bases and J lost 5; bases outside the gene matches: 6. The CDR3 covers 16 residues. CDR1 SNHLY and CDR2 FYNNEI come from the germline V gene. CDR3 residues: CASSGGTGGWDQPQHF. The CDR3 nucleotides are TGTGCCAGCAGTGGGGGGACAGGGGGCTGGGATCAGCCCCAGCATTTT.

This chain joins TRBV5-6 and TRBJ2-7, with 8 bases matching TRBD1. Germline CDR1 reads SGHDT; CDR2 reads YYEEEE. CDR3 size: 15 residues. The junction had 6 bases not matched to a gene; V was cut back by 4 bases and J by 0 bases. In DNA form, the CDR3 reads TGTGCCAGCAGCCCATGGACAGGGAGCTCCTACGAGCAGTACGTC. As protein: CASSPWTGSSYEQYV.

This rearrangement joins TRBV6-1 to TRBJ1-1; 7 nucleotides align to TRBD1. The CDR3 is 14 residues long. Trimming removed 5 bases from V and 4 bases from J; junction bases left unmatched: 7. Germline assignment: CDR1 MNHNS and CDR2 SASEGT. For the CDR3, the DNA is TGTGCCAGCAGTTATCCGGGACAGAGCACTGAAGCTTTCTTT. Its translation is CASSYPGQSTEAFF.

The chain recombines TRBV6-1 with TRBJ2-5, with a tentative D call TRBD2 (6 bases). This CDR3 contains 15 residues. Germline values: CDR1 MNHNS, CDR2 SASEGT. Trimming took off 4 bases at V and 2 bases at J, with 14 bases between the two ends. The CDR3 region has the DNA TGTGCCAGCAGTGGGGGGGACCCTTTACAAGAGACCCAGTACTTC. It translates to CASSGGDPLQETQYF.

The V and J genes are TRBV5-4 and TRBJ2-6, with a possible D match to TRBD1 (5 bases). CDR1 is SGHNT and CDR2 is YYREEE in the germline V gene (reference sequence). The CDR3 covers 18 residues. Trimming took off 1 base at V and 0 bases at J, with 14 bases between the two ends. The CDR3 DNA sequence: TGTGCCAGCAGCTTGCCGCAGGGCCTTACCTCTGGGGCCAACGTCCTGACTTTC. It translates to CASSLPQGLTSGANVLTF.

The V call is TRBV2, the J call TRBJ2-7, with 16 bases aligning to TRBD2. The CDR3 is made up of 13 amino acids. Germline V CDR1 and CDR2: SNHLY, FYNNEI. J gave up 5 bases and V 8 bases, and 0 bases lay outside the gene matches. CDR3 residues: CASGTSGGDEQYV. As DNA, the CDR3 is TGTGCCAGCGGGACTAGCGGGGGGGACGAGCAGTACGTC.

A single count supports this clone. The chain has TRBV4-1 and TRBJ2-3; the match to TRBD1 covers 10 bases. The J segment lost 6 bases and the V segment lost 3 bases, leaving 6 bases of the junction unmatched. Germline lookup yields CDR1 MGHRA and CDR2 YSYEKL. The CDR3 covers 15 residues. The CDR3 DNA reads TGCGCCAGCAGCCACCGGGACAGGGGTCTGGATACGCAGTATTTT. This codes for CASSHRDRGLDTQYF.